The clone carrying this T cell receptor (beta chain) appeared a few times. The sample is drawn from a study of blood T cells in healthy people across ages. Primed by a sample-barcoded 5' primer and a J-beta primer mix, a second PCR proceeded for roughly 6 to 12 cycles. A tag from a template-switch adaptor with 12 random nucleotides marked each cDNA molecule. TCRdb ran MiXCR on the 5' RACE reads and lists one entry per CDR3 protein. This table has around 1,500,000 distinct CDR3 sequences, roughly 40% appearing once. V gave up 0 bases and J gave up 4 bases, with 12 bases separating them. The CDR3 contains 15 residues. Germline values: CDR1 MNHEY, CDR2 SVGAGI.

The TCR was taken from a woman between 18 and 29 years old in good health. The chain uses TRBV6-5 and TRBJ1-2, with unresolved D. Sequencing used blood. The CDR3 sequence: CASSYSNRAFYGYTF. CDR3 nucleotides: TGTGCCAGCAGTTACTCGAATCGTGCGTTCTATGGCTACACCTTC.